These 17 T cell receptor beta chains came from one sample sequenced in a study of blood T cell repertoires in COVID-19. The method was immunoSEQ multiplex PCR; TCRdb's version includes in-frame clones alone and lacks a portion of them. The sample has 50,000 to 75,000 clones; roughly 90% are singletons. Sequenced input: peripheral blood. The source of these receptors is a man in his fifties or sixties with acute or convalescent COVID-19.

This clone has a single count. The chain couples TRBV3-1 (or the pseudogene TRBV3-2) to TRBJ2-5; 7 positions match TRBD1. Germline CDR1 and CDR2: LGHDT and YNNKEL (reference sequence). J gave up 7 bases and V 3 bases, and 11 bases lay outside the gene matches. This CDR3 spans 15 amino acids. The CDR3 bases are TGTGCCAGCAGCCAGACAGGGACCGTGGACGCGACCCAGTACTTC. Protein: CASSQTGTVDATQYF.

The chain employs TRBV2 and TRBJ2-2; D not resolved. The CDR3 spans 16 residues. V shed 3 bases and J shed 2 bases, with 13 bases lying between them. Germline V gene lookup returns CDR1 SNHLY and CDR2 FYNNEI. The CDR3 coding sequence is TGTGCCAGCAGTGACATACCCGGGTTAAACACCGGGGAGCTGTTTTTT. Translated: CASSDIPGLNTGELFF.

This clone showed up just a few times. This chain joins TRBV7-8 and TRBJ1-2; 9 nucleotides align to TRBD1. The CDR3 is 14 residues long. In germline, CDR1 is SGHVS, CDR2 FQNEAQ. V was pared by 0 bases and J by 8 bases, with 4 bases of the junction left unmatched. The CDR3 DNA reads as TGTGCCAGCAGCTTAGCACAGGGGGCGCGCGGCTACACCTTC. Its protein product is CASSLAQGARGYTF.

The gene calls are TRBV12-3 or TRBV12-4 and TRBJ1-1; D perhaps matches TRBD1 (6 bases). The CDR3 has 13 amino acids. Between the trimmed V and J ends, which lost 6 bases and 1 base, there was a span of 9 bases. DNA for the CDR3: TGTGCCAGCAGCCTCAGGGGGAACACTGAAGCTTTCTTT. Protein product: CASSLRGNTEAFF.

This CDR3 reads CAWSVKGQRNQPQHF. The CDR3 region has the DNA TGTGCCTGGAGTGTAAAGGGACAGCGCAATCAGCCCCAGCATTTT. The chain carries TRBV30 and TRBJ1-5; TRBD1 matches 7 bases. The germline CDR1 and CDR2 sequences are GTSNPN and SVGIG (reference sequence). The V segment lost 0 bases and the J segment 2 bases; nucleotides outside the gene matches: 4. This CDR3 has 15 residues.

This chain connects TRBV24-1 to TRBJ1-5; unclear D gene. This CDR3 region has 12 residues. V lost 8 bases and J 1 base, leaving 5 bases between the germline ends. CDR1 and CDR2 from the germline V gene are KGHDR and SFDVKD. The CDR3 protein is CATKRSNQPQHF. CDR3 DNA: TGTGCCACCAAGAGGAGCAATCAGCCCCAGCATTTT.

The gene calls are TRBV5-1 and TRBJ2-5; the D gene is possibly TRBD1 (6 bases). CDR1 and CDR2 (germline): SGHRS, YFSETQ. The CDR3 sequence is 15 residues long. With 7 bases removed from V and 2 bases from J, the gap between germline ends came to 18 bases. The CDR3 DNA reads TGCGCCAGCTCAACCGTAAGGACAGATCAAGAGACCCAGTACTTC. It yields the protein CASSTVRTDQETQYF. The full variable domain, with the rest looked up from reference TRBV5-1 and TRBJ2-5, is KAGVTQTPRYLIKTRGQQVTLSCSPISGHRSVSWYQQTPGQGLQFLFEYFSETQRNKGNFPGRFSGRQFSNSRSEMNVSTLELGDSALYLCASSTVRTDQETQYFGPGTRLLVL.

This sequence joins TRBV9 and TRBJ1-2; D not resolved. CDR3 size: 12 residues. CDR1 and CDR2 (germline): SGDLS, YYNGEE. V lost 5 bases and J 0 bases, leaving 5 bases between the germline ends. This chain's CDR3 is CASSRANYGYTF. DNA of the CDR3: TGTGCCAGCAGTCGAGCTAACTATGGCTACACCTTC.

J is TRBJ2-3 and V is TRBV5-1; tentative D call: TRBD2 (6 bases). The CDR3 runs to 15 residues. Trimming stripped 0 bases from V and 1 base from J, with 9 bases between. The germline V gene encodes CDR1 SGHRS and CDR2 YFSETQ. CDR3 nucleotide sequence: TGCGCCAGCAGCTTGGTACGCGGGGGCACAGATACGCAGTATTTT. It translates to CASSLVRGGTDTQYF. Using reference TRBV5-1 and TRBJ2-3 for the parts outside the CDR3, the full variable domain is KAGVTQTPRYLIKTRGQQVTLSCSPISGHRSVSWYQQTPGQGLQFLFEYFSETQRNKGNFPGRFSGRQFSNSRSEMNVSTLELGDSALYLCASSLVRGGTDTQYFGPGTRLTVL.

This chain connects TRBV6-5 to TRBJ1-4; TRBD1 matches 9 bases. This CDR3 comprises 15 residues. V dropped 0 bases and J dropped 7; count of bases not matched to a gene: 3. Germline V CDR1 and CDR2: MNHEY, SVGAGI. Here the CDR3 DNA reads TGTGCCAGCAGTTACTCCGGGACAGGGCGTGAAAAACTGTTTTTT. It codes for CASSYSGTGREKLFF.

V usage is TRBV14 and J usage is TRBJ1-1, with D unresolved. Deletions cut 6 bases from V and 2 bases from J, with 13 bases between. The CDR3 has 14 amino acids. Germline CDR1 and CDR2: SGHDN and FVKESK. The CDR3 sequence: CASRSGNTNTEAFF. CDR3 coding DNA: TGTGCCAGCAGATCCGGGAACACCAACACTGAAGCTTTCTTT.

The chain joins TRBV11-2 to TRBJ1-1, with D possibly being TRBD1 (5 bases). The CDR3 spans 15 residues. The V and J ends lost 6 bases and 6 bases respectively, with 20 bases between them. Per the germline V gene, CDR1 is SGHAT and CDR2 is FQNNGV. The CDR3 loop is CASSSQGQQVSEAFF. CDR3 coding DNA: TGTGCCAGCAGTTCGCAGGGTCAGCAGGTCTCTGAAGCTTTCTTT.

The V call is TRBV4-1, the J call TRBJ2-7; 7 positions agree with TRBD2. CDR3 length: 17 amino acids. The germline CDR1 and CDR2 sequences are MGHRA and YSYEKL. Trimming removed 0 bases from V and 6 bases from J; junction bases left unmatched: 14. The chain's CDR3 is CASSQDRSGGFASEQYF. The CDR3 region has the DNA TGCGCCAGCAGCCAAGATAGGTCCGGGGGGTTCGCCTCCGAGCAGTACTTC.

The chain employs TRBV3-1 (or the pseudogene TRBV3-2) and TRBJ2-1; a possible D gene is TRBD2 (5 bases). CDR3 size: 13 residues. In germline, CDR1 is LGHDT, CDR2 YNNKEL (reference sequence). The V gene lost 10 bases and the J gene lost 5 bases, with 15 bases spanning the gap. The CDR3 protein is CATAGRTDNEQFF. The CDR3 DNA reads as TGTGCCACCGCGGGCAGGACTGACAATGAGCAGTTCTTC.

This clone is medium-sized (0.01 to 0.1%) by share. This chain uses TRBV5-1 with TRBJ2-4; D gene uncertain. From germline, CDR1 is SGHRS and CDR2 YFSETQ. The V end was cut by 0 bases, the J end by 3 bases, with 7 bases between. The CDR3 is made up of 14 amino acids. CDR3 sequence (DNA): TGCGCCAGCAGCTTGGCCCCGGGCAAAAACATTCAGTACTTC. Residues: CASSLAPGKNIQYF.

This rearrangement joins TRBV7-3 to TRBJ2-1, with a tentative D call TRBD1 (5 bases). The CDR3 contains 15 residues. The germline gives CDR1 SGHTA, CDR2 FQGTGA. The germline V and J ends were trimmed by 5 bases and 7 bases, with 18 bases remaining between them. The CDR3 nucleotides read TGTGCCAGCAGCCAAAGTTGGGCAGGGCAGAATGAGCAGTTCTTC. This gives the protein CASSQSWAGQNEQFF.

This chain joins TRBV10-3 and TRBJ2-2; a weak D match, TRBD2 (6 bases). CDR1 is ENHRY and CDR2 is SYGVKD in the germline V gene. CDR3 length: 13 residues. Trimming took 4 bases from V and 7 from J, leaving 10 bases between them. The CDR3 DNA is TGTGCCATCAGTGGGGGCGGGGTCGGGGAGCTGTTTTTT. Its translation is CAISGGGVGELFF.